This TCR beta chain was documented in a study of regulatory T cells in long-lasting Graves disease. Study results and limitations: Patients with persistent disease shared around 2,700 public clonotypes, outpacing the roughly 970 shared by new patients.

This clonotype showed up just a few times. The antigen is undetermined. This sample's time point: newly diagnosed GD, antithyroid drugs for less than 3 months. RNA from PBMCs was the source of the TCR library. Trimming cost V 3 bases and J 5 bases, with 14 bases left between them. This CDR3 comprises 14 residues. The germline V gene has CDR1 SGHRS and CDR2 YFSETQ. According to the study, TCR beta libraries were built with iRepertoire HTBI primers and CDR3-region Arm-PCR. A single record per CDR3 protein comes from TCRdb applying MiXCR to the multiplex PCR reads. The sample lists 530,000 or so distinct CDR3 sequences; more than 15% were seen once. This same sample was also part of a study on T cells in Graves' hyperthyroidism and ophthalmopathy. That study adds: Stable hyperthyroidism and ophthalmopathy were separated using 13 V-J signatures.

This receptor was taken from a man in his late teens or twenties with Graves disease. Sample: peripheral blood mononuclear cells (PBMCs), taken at new diagnosis, from a patient treated with antithyroid drugs. This rearrangement joins TRBV5-1 to TRBJ2-5; TRBD2 might be the D (6 bases). CDR3 DNA: TGCGCCAGCAGCTATTCGGGGGTGTCGGAGACCCAGTACTTC. It encodes CASSYSGVSETQYF.